The 28 T cell receptor beta chains below were found in one sample sequenced in a study of early T cells in non-severe SARS-CoV-2 infection. TCRdb independently ran MiXCR on the 5' RACE reads; one entry per CDR3 protein. The sample records 100,000 or so distinct CDR3 sequences, around 16% being singletons. Specimen: whole blood, collected at baseline. The receptors here all came from an adult who was a healthcare worker with PCR-confirmed SARS-CoV-2 infection or an uninfected control (not recorded which).

This clonotype has more than one count but fewer than ten. The chain couples TRBV30 to TRBJ2-1, with 8 bases identical to TRBD2. The junction had 11 bases not matched to a gene; V was cut back by 2 bases and J by 8 bases. Germline loops: CDR1 GTSNPN, CDR2 SVGIG (reference sequence). The CDR3 runs 15 residues. The CDR3: CAWSRPGTRYYEQFF. CDR3 nucleotides: TGTGCCTGGAGTCGCCCCGGGACTAGATATTATGAGCAGTTCTTC. Full variable domain (remainder filled in from reference TRBV30 and TRBJ2-1): SQTIHQWPATLVQPVGSPLSLECTVEGTSNPNLYWYRQAAGRGLQLLFYSVGIGQISSEVPQNLSASRPQDRQFILSSKKLLLSDSGFYLCAWSRPGTRYYEQFFGPGTRLTVL.

The gene calls are TRBV11-2 and TRBJ2-4; D remains unclear. The CDR3 covers 13 residues. V was clipped by 0 bases and J by 9 bases, with 9 bases between them. Per the germline V gene, CDR1 is SGHAT and CDR2 is FQNNGV. The CDR3 here is CASSLDGVGIQYF. In nucleotides, the CDR3 is TGTGCCAGCAGCTTAGACGGCGTGGGCATTCAGTACTTC. The entire variable domain, with the rest obtained from reference TRBV11-2 and TRBJ2-4, is as follows: EAGVAQSPRYKIIEKRQSVAFWCNPISGHATLYWYQQILGQGPKLLIQFQNNGVVDDSQLPKDRFSAERLKGVDSTLKIQPAKLEDSAVYLCASSLDGVGIQYFGAGTRLSVL.

CDR3 nucleotide sequence: TGTGCCACCCCCCCCATGGAAAAACTGTTTTTT. The encoded protein is CATPPMEKLFF. This chain connects TRBV19 to TRBJ1-4; no definite D call. The CDR3 runs to 11 residues. The germline CDR1 and CDR2 sequences are LNHDA and SQIVND (reference sequence). Trimming left V 10 bases short and J 8 bases short, with 11 bases between. Looking up the rest from reference TRBV19 and TRBJ1-4 gives the full variable domain: DGGITQSPKYLFRKEGQNVTLSCEQNLNHDAMYWYRQDPGQGLRLIYYSQIVNDFQKGDIAEGYSVSREKKESFPLTVTSAQKNPTAFYLCATPPMEKLFFGSGTQLSVL.

This clonotype came up a few times. The genes are TRBV30 and TRBJ2-2, with 10 bases fitting TRBD2. V lost 0 bases to trimming and J lost 3 bases; unmatched junction nucleotides: 4. The CDR3 loop spans 16 amino acids. Germline V gene sequence: CDR1 GTSNPN, CDR2 SVGIG (reference sequence). The CDR3 coding sequence is TGTGCCTGGAGTGTTCGGACTAGCGGCTACACCGGGGAGCTGTTTTTT. Residues: CAWSVRTSGYTGELFF.

The chain carries TRBV9 and TRBJ2-7; maybe TRBD2 (5 bases). The germline V and J ends were trimmed by 1 base and 0 bases, with 8 bases remaining between them. Looked up from germline, CDR1 is SGDLS and CDR2 is YYNGEE. This CDR3 has 14 amino acids. CDR3 DNA sequence: TGTGCCAGCAGCGTATCTAGCCCCTCCTACGAGCAGTACTTC. Protein sequence: CASSVSSPSYEQYF.

In this sample, this clonotype turned up a few times. The rearrangement links TRBV4-2 to TRBJ2-3; possible D gene TRBD1, 5 bases. The CDR3 runs to 18 residues. The germline CDR1 and CDR2 sequences are LGHNA and YNFKEQ. Trimming removed 0 bases from V and 6 bases from J, with 22 bases in between. Written as DNA, the CDR3 is TGTGCCAGCAGCCAAGATAGGGCCAGGGCACAGCCCACGGATACGCAGTATTTT. It is translated as CASSQDRARAQPTDTQYF.

The chain couples TRBV2 to TRBJ2-3; no clear D gene. Germline values: CDR1 SNHLY, CDR2 FYNNEI. Trimming shortened V by 5 bases and J by 14 bases, and 20 bases separated the two germline ends. The CDR3 totals 13 residues. CDR3 loop: CASSPNSGDRRYF. CDR3 DNA: TGTGCCAGCAGTCCAAACTCTGGGGATCGTCGGTATTTT.

Within the sample, this clonotype is medium-sized. This rearrangement joins TRBV20-1 to TRBJ2-5; D might be TRBD2 (5 bases). Germline lookup yields CDR1 DFQATT and CDR2 SNEGSKA (reference sequence). CDR3 length: 12 residues. The CDR3 DNA reads as TGCAGCACCGGAAGAGGGCAAGAGACCCAGTACTTC. Translated: CSTGRGQETQYF.

This clonotype has just a few counts. V and J are TRBV7-9 and TRBJ2-6; D ambiguous. This CDR3 region has 15 residues. Trimming cost V 3 bases and J 1 base, with 7 bases left between them. The germline V gene has CDR1 SEHNR and CDR2 FQNEAQ (reference sequence). The CDR3 DNA follows: TGTGCCAGCAGCTTCCCCACTTCTGGGGCCAACGTCCTGACTTTC. Protein: CASSFPTSGANVLTF.

This clonotype was counted between two and nine times. The rearrangement links TRBV5-1 to TRBJ2-2, with D possibly matching TRBD1 (6 bases). V shed 4 bases and J shed 3 bases, with 10 bases lying between them. The V gene's germline CDR1 is SGHRS and CDR2 YFSETQ. CDR3 length: 14 amino acids. This chain's CDR3 is CASSTYRDTGELFF. The CDR3 coding sequence is TGCGCCAGCAGCACCTACAGGGACACCGGGGAGCTGTTTTTT.

This clonotype came up many times. V usage is TRBV7-9 and J usage is TRBJ2-1, with D tentatively TRBD1 (6 bases). Per the germline V gene, CDR1 is SEHNR and CDR2 is FQNEAQ (reference sequence). The V end lost 5 bases, the J end lost 5 bases, and 10 bases lay between the germline ends. This CDR3 comprises 13 residues. Here the CDR3 reads CASSPTGNNEQFF. DNA of the CDR3: TGTGCCAGCAGCCCAACAGGGAACAATGAGCAGTTCTTC.

This clonotype was counted between two and nine times. The V and J genes are TRBV28 and TRBJ2-5, with 7 bases aligning to TRBD2. Germline V gene data show CDR1 as MDHEN and CDR2 as SYDVKM. The CDR3 is made up of 15 amino acids. The J segment lost 4 bases and the V segment lost 3 bases, leaving 8 bases of the junction unmatched. CDR3 loop: CASSLEGGPRETQYF. The CDR3 DNA sequence: TGTGCCAGCAGTTTGGAGGGAGGGCCTCGAGAGACCCAGTACTTC.

This clonotype appeared a few times. This sequence joins TRBV19 and TRBJ2-5; 8 bases are shared with TRBD1. V dropped 4 bases and J dropped 2; count of bases not matched to a gene: 6. Germline loops: CDR1 LNHDA, CDR2 SQIVND (reference sequence). The CDR3 sequence is 15 residues long. In DNA, the CDR3 is TGTGCCAGTAGTACCCGACAGGGGATACAAGAGACCCAGTACTTC. The encoded protein is CASSTRQGIQETQYF.

This clonotype ranks as medium-sized. The chain employs TRBV7-9 and TRBJ2-3; D remains ambiguous. Germline V gene sequence: CDR1 SEHNR, CDR2 FQNEAQ (reference sequence). The CDR3 is 14 residues long. V was clipped by 1 base and J by 0 bases, with 5 bases between them. In nucleotides, the CDR3 is TGTGCCAGCAGCTTAGTGGCTAGCACAGATACGCAGTATTTT. This translates into CASSLVASTDTQYF.

In this sample, this clonotype turned up many times. This chain links TRBV19 with TRBJ2-7; TRBD2 aligns across 13 bases. The CDR3 extends over 18 amino acids. Trimming took 8 bases from V and 4 from J; bases not matched to a gene: 17. CDR1 is LNHDA, CDR2 SQIVND, per germline (reference sequence). The CDR3: CASELPTSGRPGVYEQYF. The CDR3 coding sequence is TGTGCCAGTGAACTCCCGACTAGCGGGAGGCCTGGGGTGTACGAGCAGTACTTC.

The chain has TRBV20-1 and TRBJ2-7, with a tentative D call TRBD2 (6 bases). This CDR3 is built from 14 residues. Per the germline V gene, CDR1 is DFQATT and CDR2 is SNEGSKA (reference sequence). The V end was cut by 2 bases, the J end by 0 bases, with 11 bases between. The CDR3 DNA is TGCAGTGCTAGAACCGGGACTCTCTCCTACGAGCAGTACTTC. It codes for CSARTGTLSYEQYF.

Ten or more counts support this clonotype. The chain couples TRBV20-1 to TRBJ2-1, with D perhaps matching TRBD2 (5 bases). The CDR3 consists of 14 residues. Germline V gene lookup returns CDR1 DFQATT and CDR2 SNEGSKA (reference sequence). V lost 1 base and J 3 bases, leaving 10 bases between the germline ends. CDR3 in DNA: TGCAGTGCTAGAGGCCAACTAGGCTACAATGAGCAGTTCTTC. Amino acids: CSARGQLGYNEQFF.

The chain employs TRBV4-3 and TRBJ2-7; 7 bases line up with TRBD2. Unmatched junction bases numbered 10, after V lost 0 bases and J lost 2 bases. The germline gives CDR1 LGHNA, CDR2 YSLEER. There are 17 residues in the CDR3. The CDR3 is CASSQEARGRRTYEQYF. For the CDR3, the DNA is TGCGCCAGCAGCCAAGAAGCTCGCGGGAGAAGGACCTACGAGCAGTACTTC.

This clonotype turned up a few times. The chain has TRBV5-1 and TRBJ2-5, with D unresolved. The V and J ends lost 0 bases and 7 bases respectively, with 4 bases between them. The germline gives CDR1 SGHRS, CDR2 YFSETQ. The CDR3 has 11 residues. The CDR3 region has the DNA TGCGCCAGCAGCTTGGATGGGACCCAGTACTTC. Residues: CASSLDGTQYF.

This chain uses TRBV5-5 with TRBJ2-3, with 11 bases fitting TRBD2. V lost 2 bases, J lost 8 bases, and 7 bases stayed unmatched. Germline CDR1 SGHKS, CDR2 YYEKEE (reference sequence). The CDR3 is 15 amino acids. CDR3 nucleotide sequence: TGTGCCAGCAGCTTACAACTAGCGGGAGTAGGTACGCAGTATTTT. Protein: CASSLQLAGVGTQYF. The whole variable domain, filled in from reference TRBV5-5 and TRBJ2-3, reads DAGVTQSPTHLIKTRGQQVTLRCSPISGHKSVSWYQQVLGQGPQFIFQYYEKEERGRGNFPDRFSARQFPNYSSELNVNALLLGDSALYLCASSLQLAGVGTQYFGPGTRLTVL.

The chain couples TRBV30 to TRBJ1-4; 11 positions match TRBD1. The CDR3 covers 12 residues. Germline V gene data show CDR1 as GTSNPN and CDR2 as SVGIG (reference sequence). Trimming at V came to 3 bases and at J to 11 bases, leaving 2 bases not matched to a gene. CDR3 amino acids: CAWRGTGGKLFF. The CDR3 DNA reads TGTGCCTGGAGAGGGACAGGGGGTAAACTGTTTTTT.

This clonotype was counted between two and nine times. This chain joins TRBV28 and TRBJ1-5, with D maybe TRBD1 (6 bases). This CDR3 spans 15 amino acids. The germline V gene encodes CDR1 MDHEN and CDR2 SYDVKM. Trimming took off 3 bases at V and 7 bases at J, with 16 bases between the two ends. The CDR3: CASSFILDRNQPQHF. CDR3 nucleotides: TGTGCCAGCAGTTTTATCCTGGACAGAAACCAGCCCCAGCATTTT.

This clonotype showed up just a few times. The chain carries TRBV7-3 and TRBJ2-1; possible D gene TRBD1, 6 bases. Per the germline V gene, CDR1 is SGHTA and CDR2 is FQGTGA. V was trimmed by 6 bases and J by 10 bases, leaving 22 bases between them. This CDR3 region has 15 residues. This CDR3 reads CASRITGNSEGEQFF. CDR3 bases: TGTGCCAGCAGGATCACAGGGAACTCAGAGGGCGAGCAGTTCTTC.

This sequence joins TRBV5-8 and TRBJ2-4, with 8 bases matching TRBD1. V trimming: 3 bases; J trimming: 4 bases; junction bases outside the gene matches: 3. Per the germline V gene, CDR1 is SGHTS and CDR2 is YDEGEE. CDR3 size: 14 residues. The CDR3 DNA sequence: TGTGCCAGCAGCTGGGGGGACAGGAAAAACATTCAGTACTTC. Encoded protein: CASSWGDRKNIQYF.

The rearrangement joins TRBV10-3 to TRBJ2-7; maybe TRBD2 (5 bases). CDR3 size: 14 residues. V gave up 4 bases and J gave up 0 bases, with 10 bases separating them. Looked up from germline, CDR1 is ENHRY and CDR2 is SYGVKD. The CDR3 region is CAISVEGNSYEQYF. CDR3 nucleotides: TGTGCCATCAGTGTCGAGGGTAACTCCTACGAGCAGTACTTC.

J is TRBJ1-6 and V is TRBV6-2 or TRBV6-3; D remains unclear. V shed 8 bases and J shed 15 bases, with 11 bases lying between them. Looked up from germline, CDR1 is MNHEY and CDR2 is SVGEGT. This CDR3 region has 10 residues. CDR3 sequence: CASEDDRLHF. CDR3 in DNA: TGTGCCAGCGAGGACGACCGCCTCCACTTT.

V and J are TRBV30 and TRBJ2-1; 7 bases match TRBD2. The ends lost 3 bases at V and 8 bases at J; junction bases unmatched: 7. CDR3 length: 13 residues. Germline CDR1 GTSNPN, CDR2 SVGIG (reference sequence). For the CDR3, the DNA is TGTGCCTGGAGCCTAGCGGAGGGGTATGAGCAGTTCTTC. It encodes CAWSLAEGYEQFF. The full variable domain, completed using reference TRBV30 and TRBJ2-1, is SQTIHQWPATLVQPVGSPLSLECTVEGTSNPNLYWYRQAAGRGLQLLFYSVGIGQISSEVPQNLSASRPQDRQFILSSKKLLLSDSGFYLCAWSLAEGYEQFFGPGTRLTVL.

The chain couples TRBV28 to TRBJ2-4; D is uncertain. CDR1 and CDR2 (germline): MDHEN, SYDVKM. This CDR3 is 10 amino acids long. The germline V and J ends were trimmed by 8 bases and 7 bases, with 6 bases remaining between them. The CDR3 loop is CASAKNIQYF. In DNA, the CDR3 is TGTGCCAGCGCGAAGAACATTCAGTACTTC.